The clone carrying this T cell receptor beta chain was recorded only once. Its matching antigen is unknown. The V gene lost 2 bases and the J gene lost 7 bases, with 15 bases spanning the gap. There are 16 residues in the CDR3. From germline, CDR1 is SGHAT and CDR2 FQNNGV. This sample was included in a study of cytomegalovirus exposure and HLA in healthy donors. Across the study: T cells numbering about 200 million yielded some 120 million unique TCR beta sequences in an earlier analysis.

This PCR relied on a set of 60 Vbeta primers and 13 Jbeta primers. Repertoires were generated with immunoSEQ multiplex PCR, while TCRdb's copy carries only in-frame clones and drops some. The table records 100,000 to 150,000 clones, 75% to 90% of them present only once. Study-level points and caveats: In a later analysis, compared with equally common non-associated chains, HLA-associated beta chains were more expanded. In a later analysis, at a false discovery rate of 0.05, roughly 17,000 TCR beta sequences matched HLA alleles.

The V and J genes are TRBV11-2 and TRBJ1-6; no reliable D call. This sequence was found in a man aged 30 to 45 in good health and CMV-seronegative. The sequencing sample was made of PBMCs. This CDR3 reads CASSLSAPPRNSPLHF. The CDR3, as DNA: TGTGCCAGCAGCTTAAGCGCACCACCAAGAAATTCACCCCTCCACTTT.